Sequencing of this T cell receptor beta chain was carried out in a study of shared clonotypes between healthy human individuals. The overall study: Participating donors consisted of two women and a few men aged 18 to 49. Study-wide findings and caveats: Tissues were not sampled, only blood, and their repertoires likely differ.

About this clone itself: Its cognate antigen is unknown.

The CDR3 spans 18 residues. Germline values: CDR1 SGHRS, CDR2 YFSETQ. The ends were cut back, 0 bases at V and 1 base at J, with 17 bases in the middle. This was a deep-level run. In replicate PCRs of unsorted PBMC, approximately 320 ng DNA, 25,000 to 35,000 T cell genomes, was used. TCRdb keeps only in-frame clones here, not all; method: immunoSEQ multiplex PCR. The data show roughly 450,000 clones, with 70% to 80% seen just once and 10% to 15% held by the top ten. This sequence was found in a woman aged 40 to 50 in good health. Some clones in this sample may be carry-over from other donors' samples. Source material: PBMCs. This chain joins TRBV5-1 and TRBJ2-1, with TRBD1 as a possible D gene (5 bases). CDR3 loop: CASSLDFVVGDSYNEQFF. The CDR3 region has the DNA TGCGCCAGCAGCTTGGACTTTGTGGTAGGGGATTCCTACAATGAGCAGTTCTTC.